The T cell receptor (beta chain) under discussion was sequenced for a study of Ad26.COV2.S vaccination and SARS-CoV-2 variants. The data were produced by immunoSEQ multiplex PCR, yet TCRdb's version contains in-frame clones alone and is incomplete. Of roughly 240,000 clones in the sample, around 87% were seen once. In germline, CDR1 is ENHRY, CDR2 SYGVKD. V lost 4 bases and J lost 8, with 6 bases in between. The CDR3 extends over 11 amino acids. Regarding treatment: some 20 received Ad26.COV2.S at low or high dose, single or two shots; 5 received placebo; per-sample allocation not given. Sampling took place 63 days after the first vaccine or placebo injection.

The chain couples TRBV10-3 to TRBJ2-1; D is undetermined. The TCR comes from a person between 18 and 65 years old who received the Ad26.COV2.S COVID-19 vaccine or a placebo. The sequencing used peripheral blood, collected in a trial of Ad26.COV2.S vaccine versus placebo. Written as DNA, the CDR3 is TGTGCCATCAGTGTTTTTGATGAGCAGTTCTTC. As protein: CAISVFDEQFF.